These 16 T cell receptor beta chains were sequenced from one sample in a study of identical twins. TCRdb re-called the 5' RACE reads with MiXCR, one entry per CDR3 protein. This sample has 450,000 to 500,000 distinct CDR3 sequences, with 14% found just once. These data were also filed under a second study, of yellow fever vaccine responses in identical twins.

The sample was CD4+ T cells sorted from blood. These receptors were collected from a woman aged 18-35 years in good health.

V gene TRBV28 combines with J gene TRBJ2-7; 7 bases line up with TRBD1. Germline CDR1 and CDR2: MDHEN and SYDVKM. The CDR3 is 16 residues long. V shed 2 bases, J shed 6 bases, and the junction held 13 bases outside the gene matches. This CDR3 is CASSLTDRAPRSEQYF. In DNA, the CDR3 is TGTGCCAGCAGTTTAACCGACAGGGCTCCTCGAAGCGAGCAGTACTTC.

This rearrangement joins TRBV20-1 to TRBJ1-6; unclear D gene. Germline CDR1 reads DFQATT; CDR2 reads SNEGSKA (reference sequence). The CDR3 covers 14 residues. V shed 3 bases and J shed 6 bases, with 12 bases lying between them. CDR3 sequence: CSASSAGRNSPLHF. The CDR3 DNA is TGCAGTGCTAGTTCGGCGGGCCGTAATTCACCCCTCCACTTT.

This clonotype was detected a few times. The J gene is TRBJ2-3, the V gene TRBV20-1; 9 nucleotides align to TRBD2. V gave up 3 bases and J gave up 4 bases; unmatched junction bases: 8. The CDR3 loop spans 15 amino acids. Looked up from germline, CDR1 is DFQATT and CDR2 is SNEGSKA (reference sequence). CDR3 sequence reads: CSASVSGGFADTQYF. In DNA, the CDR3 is TGCAGTGCTAGTGTGAGCGGGGGGTTCGCAGATACGCAGTATTTT.

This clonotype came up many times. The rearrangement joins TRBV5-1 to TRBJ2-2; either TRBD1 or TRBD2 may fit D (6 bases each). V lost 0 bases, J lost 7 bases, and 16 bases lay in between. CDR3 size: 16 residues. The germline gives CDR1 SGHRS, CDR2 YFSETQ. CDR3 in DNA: TGCGCCAGCAGCTTGGACCCGGGGGCGACCCGCGGGGAGCTGTTTTTT. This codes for CASSLDPGATRGELFF.

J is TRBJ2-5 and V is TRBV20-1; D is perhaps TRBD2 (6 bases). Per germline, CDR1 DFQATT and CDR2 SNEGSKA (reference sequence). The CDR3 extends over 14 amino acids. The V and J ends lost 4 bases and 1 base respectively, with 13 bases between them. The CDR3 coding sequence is TGCAGTGCTACAGGGCCCGGGGGCCAAGAGACCCAGTACTTC. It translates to CSATGPGGQETQYF.

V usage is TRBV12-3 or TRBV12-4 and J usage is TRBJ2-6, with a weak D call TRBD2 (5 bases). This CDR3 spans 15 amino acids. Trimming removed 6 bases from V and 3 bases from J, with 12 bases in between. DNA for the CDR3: TGTGCCAGCAGCCGAGGGTCAGGTGGGGCCAACGTCCTGACTTTC. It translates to CASSRGSGGANVLTF.

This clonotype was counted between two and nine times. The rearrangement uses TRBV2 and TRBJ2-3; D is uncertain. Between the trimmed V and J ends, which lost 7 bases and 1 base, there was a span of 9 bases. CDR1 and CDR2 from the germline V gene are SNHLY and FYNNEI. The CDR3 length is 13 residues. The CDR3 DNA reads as TGTGCCAGCAATGTCCACCGCACAGATACGCAGTATTTT. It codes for CASNVHRTDTQYF.

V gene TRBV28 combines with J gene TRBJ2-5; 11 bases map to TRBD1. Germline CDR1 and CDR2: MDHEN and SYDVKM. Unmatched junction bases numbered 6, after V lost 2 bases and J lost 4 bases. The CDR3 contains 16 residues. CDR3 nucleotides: TGTGCCAGCAGTTTAGGGGACAGGGGGTTCGGAGAGACCCAGTACTTC. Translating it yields CASSLGDRGFGETQYF.

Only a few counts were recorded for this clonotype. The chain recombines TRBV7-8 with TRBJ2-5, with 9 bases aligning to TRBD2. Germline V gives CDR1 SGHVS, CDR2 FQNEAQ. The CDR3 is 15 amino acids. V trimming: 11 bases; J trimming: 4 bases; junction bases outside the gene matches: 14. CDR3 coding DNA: TGTGCCGTCCGCGGAGGGGCGGGAGGGTTAGAGACCCAGTACTTC. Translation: CAVRGGAGGLETQYF.

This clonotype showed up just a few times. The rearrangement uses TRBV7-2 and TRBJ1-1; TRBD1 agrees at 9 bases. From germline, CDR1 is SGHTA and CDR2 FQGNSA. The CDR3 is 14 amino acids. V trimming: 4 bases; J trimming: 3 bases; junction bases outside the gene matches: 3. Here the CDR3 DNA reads TGTGCCAGCAGCTATGACAGGGGGGACACTGAAGCTTTCTTT. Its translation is CASSYDRGDTEAFF.

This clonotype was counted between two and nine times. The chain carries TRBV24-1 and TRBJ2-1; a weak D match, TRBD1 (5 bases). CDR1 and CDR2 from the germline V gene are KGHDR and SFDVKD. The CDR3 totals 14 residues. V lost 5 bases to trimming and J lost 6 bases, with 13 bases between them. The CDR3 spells CATSVQGRRNEQFF. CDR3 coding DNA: TGTGCCACCAGTGTTCAGGGTAGGCGCAATGAGCAGTTCTTC.

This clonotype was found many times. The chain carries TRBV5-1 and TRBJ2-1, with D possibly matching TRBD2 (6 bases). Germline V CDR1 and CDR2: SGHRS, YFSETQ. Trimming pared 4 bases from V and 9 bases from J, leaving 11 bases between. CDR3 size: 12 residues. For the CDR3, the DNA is TGCGCCAGCAGCCGTGTCGGGGGTGAGCAGTTCTTC. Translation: CASSRVGGEQFF.

The CDR3 nucleotides are TGTGCCAGCAGCTTAGAGGACAGGGGTTCCTACAATGAGCAGTTCTTC. It translates to CASSLEDRGSYNEQFF. The rearrangement uses TRBV11-3 and TRBJ2-1; 9 bases line up with TRBD1. This CDR3 region has 16 residues. Germline CDR1 SGHNT, CDR2 YENEEA. The V and J ends lost 0 bases and 1 base, in that order; junction bases with no gene match: 1.

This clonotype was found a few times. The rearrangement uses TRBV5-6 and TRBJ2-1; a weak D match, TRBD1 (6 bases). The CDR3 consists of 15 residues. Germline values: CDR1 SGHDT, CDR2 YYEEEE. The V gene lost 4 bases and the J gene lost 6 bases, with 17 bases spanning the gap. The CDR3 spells CASSRPGTWSNEQFF. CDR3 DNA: TGTGCCAGCAGCCGCCCCGGGACATGGAGCAATGAGCAGTTCTTC.

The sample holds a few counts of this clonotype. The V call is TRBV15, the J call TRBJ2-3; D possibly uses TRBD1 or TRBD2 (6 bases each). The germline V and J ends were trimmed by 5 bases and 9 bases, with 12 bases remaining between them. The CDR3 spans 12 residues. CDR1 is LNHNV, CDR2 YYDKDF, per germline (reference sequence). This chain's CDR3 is CATSGRRGTQYF. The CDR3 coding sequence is TGTGCCACCAGCGGAAGGAGGGGGACGCAGTATTTT.

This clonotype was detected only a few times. In nucleotides, the CDR3 is TGTGCCAGCAGCGTACCTGGGCAGTTCCACACAGATACGCAGTATTTT. Translating gives CASSVPGQFHTDTQYF. The chain has TRBV9 and TRBJ2-3; no firm D call. Germline V gene data show CDR1 as SGDLS and CDR2 as YYNGEE. V lost 1 base, J lost 2 bases, and 14 bases lay in between. CDR3 length: 16 residues. Based on the CDR3 plus reference TRBV9 and TRBJ2-3, the full variable domain is DSGVTQTPKHLITATGQRVTLRCSPRSGDLSVYWYQQSLDQGLQFLIQYYNGEERAKGNILERFSAQQFPDLHSELNLSSLELGDSALYFCASSVPGQFHTDTQYFGPGTRLTVL.